This T cell receptor (beta chain) was retrieved from a study of beta chain features in type 1 diabetes. Per the germline V gene, CDR1 is MNHNY and CDR2 is SVGAGI (reference sequence). There are 15 residues in the CDR3. V shed 7 bases and J 0 bases; nucleotides not matched to a gene: 6. The isolated RNA, all of it, was reverse transcribed, so expressed TCRB transcripts were what got sequenced. Sequencing was performed with immunoSEQ multiplex PCR; in TCRdb, only in-frame clones are kept and a portion is missing. In the table there are about 180,000 clones, around an eighth of which are singletons. Sequences were obtained from central memory CD4+ T cells from blood. The sequence was collected from a woman between 18 and 30 years old in good health. The rearrangement uses TRBV6-6 and TRBJ2-7, with 10 bases aligning to TRBD1. CDR3 region: CASIWDRGLSYEQYF. CDR3 nucleotides: TGTGCCAGCATTTGGGACAGGGGTCTCTCCTACGAGCAGTACTTC.